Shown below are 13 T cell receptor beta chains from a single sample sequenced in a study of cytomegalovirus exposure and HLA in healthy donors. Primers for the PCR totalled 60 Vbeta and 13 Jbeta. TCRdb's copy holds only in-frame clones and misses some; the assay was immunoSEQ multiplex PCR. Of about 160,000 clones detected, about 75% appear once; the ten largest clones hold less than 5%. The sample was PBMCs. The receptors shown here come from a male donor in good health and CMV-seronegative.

This CDR3 is CASSPRRDTQYF. The CDR3 DNA sequence: TGTGCCAGCAGCCCCCGGAGGGATACGCAGTATTTT. The rearrangement links TRBV6-5 to TRBJ2-3; TRBD2 might be the D (5 bases). The CDR3 runs 12 residues. CDR1 and CDR2 from the germline V gene are MNHEY and SVGAGI. Trimming took off 6 bases at V and 6 bases at J, with 10 bases between the two ends.

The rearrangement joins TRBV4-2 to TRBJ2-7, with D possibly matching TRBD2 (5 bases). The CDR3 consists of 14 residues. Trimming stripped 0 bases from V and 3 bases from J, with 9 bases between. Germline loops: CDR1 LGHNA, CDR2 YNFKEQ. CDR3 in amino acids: CASSQDTGNYEQYF. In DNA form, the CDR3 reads TGTGCCAGCAGCCAAGATACGGGAAACTACGAGCAGTACTTC.

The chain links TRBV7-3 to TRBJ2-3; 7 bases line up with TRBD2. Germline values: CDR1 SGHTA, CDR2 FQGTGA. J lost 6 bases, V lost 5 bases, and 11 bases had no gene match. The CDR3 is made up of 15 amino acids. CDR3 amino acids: CASSVRLALRDTQYF. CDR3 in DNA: TGTGCCAGCAGCGTACGACTAGCCCTGCGGGATACGCAGTATTTT.

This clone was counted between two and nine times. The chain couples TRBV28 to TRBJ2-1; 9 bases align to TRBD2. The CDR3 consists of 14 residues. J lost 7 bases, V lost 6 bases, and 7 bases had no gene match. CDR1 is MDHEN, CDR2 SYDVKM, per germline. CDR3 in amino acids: CASSPGLAKNEQFF. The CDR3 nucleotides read TGTGCCAGCAGCCCCGGACTAGCGAAGAATGAGCAGTTCTTC.

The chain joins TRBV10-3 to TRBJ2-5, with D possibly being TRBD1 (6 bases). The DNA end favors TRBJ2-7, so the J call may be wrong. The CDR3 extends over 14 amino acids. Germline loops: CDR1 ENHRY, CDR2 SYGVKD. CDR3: CAISEVGAAYEQYF. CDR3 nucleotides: TGTGCCATCAGTGAAGTGGGGGCAGCCTACGAGCAGTACTTC.

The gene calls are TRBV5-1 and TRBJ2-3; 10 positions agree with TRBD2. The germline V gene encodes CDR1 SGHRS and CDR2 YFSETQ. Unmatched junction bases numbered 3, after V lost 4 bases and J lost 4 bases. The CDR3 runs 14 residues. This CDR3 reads CASSPGLASDTQYF. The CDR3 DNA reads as TGCGCCAGCAGCCCGGGACTAGCGTCAGATACGCAGTATTTT.

The CDR3 sequence: CASSEAMQGATGYYEQYF. The CDR3 DNA reads TGTGCCAGCAGTGAAGCGATGCAGGGAGCCACAGGGTACTACGAGCAGTACTTC. The V call is TRBV2, the J call TRBJ2-7; a weak D match, TRBD1 (6 bases). V lost 0 bases, J lost 3 bases, and 21 bases lay in between. The CDR3 sequence is 18 residues long. CDR1 is SNHLY, CDR2 FYNNEI, per germline. Drawing the rest from reference TRBV2 and TRBJ2-7, the complete variable domain is EPEVTQTPSHQVTQMGQEVILRCVPISNHLYFYWYRQILGQKVEFLVSFYNNEISEKSEIFDDQFSVERPDGSNFTLKIRSTKLEDSAMYFCASSEAMQGATGYYEQYFGPGTRLTVT.

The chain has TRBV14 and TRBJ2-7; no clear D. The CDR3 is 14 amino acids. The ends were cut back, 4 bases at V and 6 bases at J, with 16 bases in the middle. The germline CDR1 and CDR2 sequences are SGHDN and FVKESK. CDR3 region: CASSPNGPSGEQYF. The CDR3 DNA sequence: TGTGCCAGCAGCCCTAACGGCCCATCGGGCGAGCAGTACTTC.

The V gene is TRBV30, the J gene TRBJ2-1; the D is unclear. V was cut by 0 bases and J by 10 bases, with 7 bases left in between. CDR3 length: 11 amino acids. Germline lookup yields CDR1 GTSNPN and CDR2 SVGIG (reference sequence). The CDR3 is CAWSVGKEQFF. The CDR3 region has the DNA TGTGCCTGGAGTGTGGGCAAGGAGCAGTTCTTC.

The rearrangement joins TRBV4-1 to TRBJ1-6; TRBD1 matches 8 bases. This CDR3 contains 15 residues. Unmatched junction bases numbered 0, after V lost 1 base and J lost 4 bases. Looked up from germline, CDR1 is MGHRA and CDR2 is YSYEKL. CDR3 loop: CASSQGQGYNSPLHF. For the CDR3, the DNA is TGCGCCAGCAGCCAAGGACAGGGGTATAATTCACCCCTCCACTTT.

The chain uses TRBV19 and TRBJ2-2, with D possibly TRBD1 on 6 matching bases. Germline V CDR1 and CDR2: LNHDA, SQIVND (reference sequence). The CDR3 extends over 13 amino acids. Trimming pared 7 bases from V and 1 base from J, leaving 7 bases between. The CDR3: CASKTGNTGELFF. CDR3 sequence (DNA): TGTGCCAGTAAGACAGGGAACACCGGGGAGCTGTTTTTT.

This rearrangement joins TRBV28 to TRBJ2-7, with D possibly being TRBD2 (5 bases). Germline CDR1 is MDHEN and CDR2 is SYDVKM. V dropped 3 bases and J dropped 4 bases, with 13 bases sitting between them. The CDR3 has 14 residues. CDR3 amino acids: CASSFFEGSYEQYF. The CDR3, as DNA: TGTGCCAGCAGTTTCTTCGAGGGAAGTTACGAGCAGTACTTC.

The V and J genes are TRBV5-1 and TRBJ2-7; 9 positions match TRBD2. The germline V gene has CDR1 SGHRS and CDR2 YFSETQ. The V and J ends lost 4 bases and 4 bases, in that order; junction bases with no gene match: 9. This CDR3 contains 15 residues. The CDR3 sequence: CASSLVTSGPYEQYF. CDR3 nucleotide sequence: TGCGCCAGCAGCCTGGTTACTAGCGGGCCATACGAGCAGTACTTC. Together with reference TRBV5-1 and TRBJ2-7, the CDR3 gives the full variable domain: KAGVTQTPRYLIKTRGQQVTLSCSPISGHRSVSWYQQTPGQGLQFLFEYFSETQRNKGNFPGRFSGRQFSNSRSEMNVSTLELGDSALYLCASSLVTSGPYEQYFGPGTRLTVT.